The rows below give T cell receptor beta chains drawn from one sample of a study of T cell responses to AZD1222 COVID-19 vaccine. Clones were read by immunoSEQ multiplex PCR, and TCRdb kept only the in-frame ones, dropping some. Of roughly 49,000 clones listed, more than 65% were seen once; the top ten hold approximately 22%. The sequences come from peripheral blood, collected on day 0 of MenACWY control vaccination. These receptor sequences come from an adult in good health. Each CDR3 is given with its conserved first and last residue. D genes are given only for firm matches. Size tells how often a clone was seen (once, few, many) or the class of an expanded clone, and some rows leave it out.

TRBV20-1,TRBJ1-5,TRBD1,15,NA,CSASDRGSSNQPQHF,TGCAGTGCTAGTGACAGGGGCTCCAGCAATCAGCCCCAGCATTTT
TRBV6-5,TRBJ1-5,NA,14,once,CASSYEGNGQPQHF,TGTGCCAGCAGTTACGAAGGGAACGGTCAGCCCCAGCATTTT
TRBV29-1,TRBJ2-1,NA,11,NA,CSVGTNNEQFF,TGCAGCGTGGGAACTAACAATGAGCAGTTCTTC
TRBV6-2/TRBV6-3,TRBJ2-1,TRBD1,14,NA,CASSPGQAYNEQFF,TGTGCCAGCAGTCCGGGACAGGCCTACAATGAGCAGTTCTTC
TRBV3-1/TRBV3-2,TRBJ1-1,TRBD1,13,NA,CASSRGQGEMAFF,TGTGCCAGCAGCCGAGGACAGGGCGAGATGGCTTTCTTT
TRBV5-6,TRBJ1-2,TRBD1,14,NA,CASSLDRGLYGYTF,TGTGCCAGCAGCTTGGACAGGGGGCTCTATGGCTACACCTTC
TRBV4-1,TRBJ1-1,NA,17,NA,CASSQDFHTLMNTEAFF,TGCGCCAGCAGCCAAGATTTTCATACACTCATGAACACTGAAGCTTTCTTT
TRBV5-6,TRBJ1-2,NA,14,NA,CASSEMTRGYGYTF,TGTGCCAGCAGCGAGATGACCCGGGGCTATGGCTACACCTTC
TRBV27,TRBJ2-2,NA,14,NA,CASSSGLGAGELFF,TGTGCCAGCAGTTCCGGACTGGGGGCCGGGGAGCTGTTTTTT
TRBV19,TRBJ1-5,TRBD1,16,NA,CASTIRGRGRNQPQHF,TGTGCCAGTACCATCAGGGGCAGGGGGCGCAATCAGCCCCAGCATTTT
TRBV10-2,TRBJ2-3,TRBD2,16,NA,CASTGLMGGRGDTQYF,TGCGCCAGCACCGGCCTGATGGGGGGGAGAGGAGATACGCAGTATTTT
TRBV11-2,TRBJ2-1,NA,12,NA,CASSLGHNEQFF,TGTGCCAGCAGCTTGGGGCACAATGAGCAGTTCTTC
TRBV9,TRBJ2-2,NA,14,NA,CASSVGQRPGELFF,TGTGCCAGCAGCGTAGGACAGCGGCCCGGGGAGCTGTTTTTT
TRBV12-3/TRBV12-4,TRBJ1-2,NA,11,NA,CASSLRDGYTF,TGTGCCAGCAGTTTACGGGATGGCTACACCTTC
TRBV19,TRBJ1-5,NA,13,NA,CASSIDGLQPQHF,TGTGCCAGTAGTATAGATGGACTTCAGCCCCAGCATTTT
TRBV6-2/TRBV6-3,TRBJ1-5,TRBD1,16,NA,CASSLGTGNSNQPQHF,TGTGCCAGCAGTTTAGGGACAGGGAATAGCAATCAGCCCCAGCATTTT
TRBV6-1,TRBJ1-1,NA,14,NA,CASSEPGVANEAFF,TGTGCCAGCAGTGAGCCCGGGGTAGCAAATGAAGCTTTCTTT
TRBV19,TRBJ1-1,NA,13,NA,CASGWGWETEAFF,TGTGCCAGTGGATGGGGTTGGGAAACTGAAGCTTTCTTT
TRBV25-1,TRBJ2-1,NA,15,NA,CASSERTVPYNEQFF,TGTGCCAGCAGTGAGAGGACGGTTCCCTACAATGAGCAGTTCTTC
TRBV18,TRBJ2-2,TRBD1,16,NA,CASSLGQGDYTGELFF,TGTGCCAGCTCATTGGGACAGGGGGATTACACCGGGGAGCTGTTTTTT
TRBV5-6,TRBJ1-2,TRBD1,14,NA,CASSAPGGVYGYTF,TGTGCCAGCAGTGCACCAGGGGGTGTGTATGGCTACACCTTC
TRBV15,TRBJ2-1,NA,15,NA,CATSPESSSYNEQFF,TGTGCCACCAGCCCGGAGTCAAGCTCCTACAATGAGCAGTTCTTC
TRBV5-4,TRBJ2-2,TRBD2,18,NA,CASSLAETSGGATGELFF,TGTGCCAGCAGCTTGGCCGAGACTAGCGGGGGGGCCACCGGGGAGCTGTTTTTT
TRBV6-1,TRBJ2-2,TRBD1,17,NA,CASSGFLGQLNTGELFF,TGTGCCAGCAGTGGTTTCCTGGGACAGCTCAACACCGGGGAGCTGTTTTTT
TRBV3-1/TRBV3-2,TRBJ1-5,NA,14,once,CASSQAGGNQPQHF,TGTGCCAGCAGCCAAGCGGGGGGCAATCAGCCCCAGCATTTT
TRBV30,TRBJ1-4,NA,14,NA,CAWKALSTNEKLFF,TGTGCCTGGAAGGCGCTCTCAACTAATGAAAAACTGTTTTTT
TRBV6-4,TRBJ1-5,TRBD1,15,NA,CASSGQGAKGQPQHF,TGTGCCAGCAGTGGGCAGGGGGCGAAAGGTCAGCCCCAGCATTTT
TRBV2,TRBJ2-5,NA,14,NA,CATTSNSLQETQYF,TGTGCCACCACTTCTAACTCCCTCCAAGAGACCCAGTACTTC
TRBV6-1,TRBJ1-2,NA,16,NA,CASSENPSAEYYGYTF,TGTGCCAGCAGTGAAAACCCCTCGGCCGAGTACTATGGCTACACCTTC
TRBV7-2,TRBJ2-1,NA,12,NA,CASSAQGDEQFF,TGTGCCAGCAGCGCACAGGGAGATGAGCAGTTCTTC
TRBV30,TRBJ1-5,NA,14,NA,CAWSGGLGRGPQHF,TGTGCCTGGAGTGGGGGGCTGGGCCGAGGGCCCCAGCATTTT
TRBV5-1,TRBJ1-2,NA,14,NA,CASSPPTGINGYTF,TGCGCCAGCAGCCCCCCGACAGGAATCAACGGCTACACCTTC
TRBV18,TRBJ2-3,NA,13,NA,CASSQTNTDTQYF,TGTGCCAGCTCACAAACCAACACAGATACGCAGTATTTT